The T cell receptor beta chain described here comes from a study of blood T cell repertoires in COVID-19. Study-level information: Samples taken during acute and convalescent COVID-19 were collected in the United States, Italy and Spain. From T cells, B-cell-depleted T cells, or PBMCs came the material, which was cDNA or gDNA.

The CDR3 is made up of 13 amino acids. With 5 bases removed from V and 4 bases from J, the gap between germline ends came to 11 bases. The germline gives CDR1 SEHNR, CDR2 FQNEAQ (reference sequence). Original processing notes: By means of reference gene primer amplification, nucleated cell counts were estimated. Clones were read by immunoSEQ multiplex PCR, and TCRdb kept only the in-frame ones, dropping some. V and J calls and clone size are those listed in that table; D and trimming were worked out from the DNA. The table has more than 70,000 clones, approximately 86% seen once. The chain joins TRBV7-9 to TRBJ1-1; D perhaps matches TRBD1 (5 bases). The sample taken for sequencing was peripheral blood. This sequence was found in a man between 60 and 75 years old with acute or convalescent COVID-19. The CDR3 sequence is CASSPGGSTEAFF. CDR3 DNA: TGTGCCAGCAGCCCCGGGGGGTCCACTGAAGCTTTCTTT.